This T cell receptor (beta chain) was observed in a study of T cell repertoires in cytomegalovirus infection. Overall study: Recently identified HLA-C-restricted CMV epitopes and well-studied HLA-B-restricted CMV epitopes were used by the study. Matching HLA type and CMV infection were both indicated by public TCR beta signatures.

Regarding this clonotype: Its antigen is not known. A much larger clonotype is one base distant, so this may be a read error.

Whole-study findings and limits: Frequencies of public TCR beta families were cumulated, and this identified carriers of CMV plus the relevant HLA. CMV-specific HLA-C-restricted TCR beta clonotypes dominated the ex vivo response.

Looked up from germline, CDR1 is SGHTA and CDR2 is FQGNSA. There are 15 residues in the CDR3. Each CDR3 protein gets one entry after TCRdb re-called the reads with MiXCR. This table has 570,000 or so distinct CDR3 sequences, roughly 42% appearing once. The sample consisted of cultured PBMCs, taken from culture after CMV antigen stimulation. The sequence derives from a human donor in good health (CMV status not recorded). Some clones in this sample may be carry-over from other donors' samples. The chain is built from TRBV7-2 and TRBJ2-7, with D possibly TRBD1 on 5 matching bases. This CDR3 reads CASSLGPSGYYEQHF. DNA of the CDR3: TGTGCCAGCAGCTTGGGGCCATCTGGTTATTACGAGCAGCACTTC.